The rows below give T cell receptor beta chains drawn from one sample of a study of metastatic and nonmetastatic thyroid tumors. TCRdb reprocessed the PCR reads via MiXCR. Of about 20,000 clones in the sample, under 25% were seen once. Sequencing was performed on blood. These receptors all come from a male donor with papillary thyroid cancer or a benign thyroid nodule (not recorded which). Some clones in this sample may be carry-over from other donors' samples. Both conserved end residues are part of each CDR3. The D gene is left open where the match is weak. Clone size is shown for a subset of rows, as once, few, many or a class of expanded clone.

cdr3_aa cdr3_nt clone_size j_call d_call v_call
CASSRTGSVIYEQYF TGTGCCAGCAGCCGGACAGGGAGCGTGATATACGAGCAGTACTTC once TRBJ2-7 TRBD1 TRBV11-3
CASTGGVSSDEQYF TGTGCCAGCACAGGGGGAGTTAGCAGCGACGAGCAGTACTTC few TRBJ2-7 TRBD1 TRBV2
CASSPTRQGREQYF TGTGCCAGCAGCCCTACGAGACAGGGGCGCGAGCAGTACTTC . TRBJ2-7 TRBD1 TRBV11-3
CATSDFTGGGYDTQYF TGTGCCACCAGTGATTTTACTGGGGGCGGTTACGATACGCAGTATTTT few TRBJ2-3 . TRBV24-1
CASNETGSSGNTIYF TGTGCCAGCAATGAGACAGGTAGCTCTGGAAACACCATATATTTT . TRBJ1-3 . TRBV12-3/TRBV12-4
CASSLGESGRAFEQFF TGTGCCAGCAGCTTAGGGGAAAGCGGGAGGGCCTTTGAGCAGTTCTTC . TRBJ2-1 TRBD2 TRBV11-1
CASSITQGSNYGYTF TGTGCCAGTAGTATCACGCAGGGTTCTAACTATGGCTACACCTTC many TRBJ1-2 . TRBV19
CASSQETRGNRYEQYF TGCGCCAGCAGCCAAGAGACTAGAGGGAATAGGTACGAGCAGTACTTC . TRBJ2-7 . TRBV4-1
CSARHPTRENIQYF TGCAGTGCTAGACACCCAACTAGAGAAAACATTCAGTACTTC many TRBJ2-4 . TRBV20-1
CAISVGNEQFF TGTGCCATCAGTGTTGGAAATGAGCAGTTCTTC few TRBJ2-1 . TRBV10-3
CASQILISGLAKAPSYEQYF TGTGCCAGCCAAATTCTAATATCGGGGCTAGCGAAGGCCCCCTCCTACGAGCAGTACTTC . TRBJ2-7 . TRBV25-1
CASSESGGTEQYF TGTGCCAGCAGTGAATCTGGCGGAACCGAGCAGTACTTC few TRBJ2-7 . TRBV2
CASSGQGSSYEQYF TGTGCCAGCAGCGGACAGGGGTCTTCCTACGAGCAGTACTTC many TRBJ2-7 TRBD1 TRBV27
CASSQVSRGGNTEAFF TGTGCCAGCAGCCAAGTTTCCCGGGGGGGGAACACTGAAGCTTTCTTT many TRBJ1-1 . TRBV4-2
CASSFGGNTEAFF TGCGCCAGCAGCTTCGGGGGGAACACTGAAGCTTTCTTT . TRBJ1-1 . TRBV5-1
CASSLDEAGELFF TGCGCCAGCAGCTTGGACGAGGCCGGGGAGCTGTTTTTT . TRBJ2-2 . TRBV5-1
CSTTGFYNTGELFF TGCAGCACGACAGGGTTTTATAACACCGGGGAGCTGTTTTTT many TRBJ2-2 TRBD1 TRBV29-1
CSAVTRGQPQHF TGCAGTGCGGTCACCCGGGGACAGCCCCAGCATTTT many TRBJ1-5 . TRBV20-1
CASSLGLAGWAVNTQYF TGTGCCAGCAGTCTCGGACTAGCGGGATGGGCGGTTAATACTCAGTATTTT few TRBJ2-3 TRBD2 TRBV28
CSAIGAFF TGCAGTGCAATTGGGGCTTTCTTT many TRBJ1-1 . TRBV20-1
CASNFQGATEAFF TGTGCCAGCAATTTTCAGGGGGCGACTGAAGCTTTCTTT many TRBJ1-1 TRBD1 TRBV6-2/TRBV6-3
CASSLRTVAVYGYTF TGTGCCAGCAGTTTGAGGACAGTCGCGGTCTATGGCTACACCTTC many TRBJ1-2 . TRBV28
CASSRGGMGTDTQYF TGTGCCAGCAGCCGAGGGGGAATGGGCACAGATACGCAGTATTTT many TRBJ2-3 . TRBV4-2
CASSPGRIYEQYF TGTGCCAGCAGCCCCGGTCGAATCTACGAGCAGTACTTC . TRBJ2-7 . TRBV6-1
CASRAPGSYGYAF TGTGCCAGCAGAGCCCCGGGTAGCTATGGCTACGCCTTC few TRBJ1-2 . TRBV6-4
CASSDSSGNTDTQYF TGTGCCAGCAGTGACTCTAGTGGGAACACAGATACGCAGTATTTT many TRBJ2-3 . TRBV6-4
CSAIDRDYGYTF TGCAGTGCCATTGACAGGGACTATGGCTACACCTTC many TRBJ1-2 TRBD1 TRBV20-1
CASSEGAANTEAFF TGTGCCAGCAGCGAAGGGGCAGCGAACACTGAAGCTTTCTTT few TRBJ1-1 . TRBV7-3
CASKLGGSTDTQYF TGTGCCAGCAAGTTAGGCGGGAGCACAGATACGCAGTATTTT few TRBJ2-3 . TRBV28
CASSPHGQGRDTEAFF TGTGCCAGCAGCCCGCATGGACAGGGTCGGGACACTGAAGCTTTCTTT many TRBJ1-1 TRBD1 TRBV4-2
CASSLRVGKETQYF TGTGCCAGCAGCTTAAGGGTGGGGAAAGAGACCCAGTACTTC . TRBJ2-5 . TRBV7-8
CASSLSGPAEAFF TGTGCCAGCAGCTTATCGGGCCCTGCTGAAGCTTTCTTT many TRBJ1-1 . TRBV11-3
CSARDVPGLAGENTGELFF TGCAGTGCTAGAGACGTCCCAGGACTAGCGGGAGAAAACACCGGGGAGCTGTTTTTT once TRBJ2-2 TRBD2 TRBV20-1
CASSLLGHYTEAFF TGTGCCAGCAGCTTGCTAGGACATTACACTGAAGCTTTCTTT many TRBJ1-1 . TRBV5-6
CSARDLTGNSPLHF TGCAGTGCTAGAGATCTTACAGGGAATTCACCCCTCCACTTT many TRBJ1-6 . TRBV20-1
CASSPGTVNEKLFF TGTGCCAGTAGCCCCGGGACAGTTAATGAAAAACTGTTTTTT many TRBJ1-4 TRBD1 TRBV19
CASSSTSARGTGELFF TGTGCCAGCAGTTCTACTAGTGCACGCGGCACCGGGGAGCTGTTTTTT many TRBJ2-2 . TRBV12-3/TRBV12-4
CASSSGFSNSPLHF TGTGCCAGCAGCTCGGGGTTTAGTAATTCACCCCTCCACTTT . TRBJ1-6 . TRBV12-3/TRBV12-4
CSARGSGFSYEQYF TGCAGTGCTAGGGGTAGCGGGTTCTCCTACGAGCAGTACTTC many TRBJ2-7 TRBD2 TRBV20-1
CASSAQGLAGGNEQFF TGTGCCAGCAGTGCCCAGGGACTAGCGGGAGGCAATGAGCAGTTCTTC many TRBJ2-1 TRBD2 TRBV6-1
CAISEPPSGGGPTEAFF TGTGCCATCAGCGAACCGCCCTCCGGAGGGGGCCCCACTGAAGCTTTCTTT few TRBJ1-1 TRBD1 TRBV10-3
CSPHQRGSYEQYF TGCAGTCCACACCAGAGGGGATCCTACGAGCAGTACTTC many TRBJ2-7 . TRBV20-1
CASSYVRGYNEQFF TGTGCCAGCAGTTATGTCCGAGGGTACAATGAGCAGTTCTTC many TRBJ2-1 . TRBV6-6
CASILEGMNTEAFF . . TRBJ1-1 . TRBV2
CASSGANVLTF TGTGCCAGCTCTGGGGCCAACGTCCTGACTTTC few TRBJ2-6 . TRBV7-2
CASSWTGGSLRGEQYF TGTGCCAGCAGTTGGACAGGGGGCTCTTTGCGTGGGGAGCAGTACTTC . TRBJ2-7 TRBD1 TRBV6-1
CASSHSTGPWTDTQYF TGTGCCAGCAGCCATTCGACCGGGCCCTGGACAGATACGCAGTATTTT many TRBJ2-3 . TRBV7-2
CASSFGVRDTQYF TGTGCCAGCAGTTTTGGGGTCCGGGATACGCAGTATTTT few TRBJ2-3 . TRBV12-3/TRBV12-4
CASSAVFTGGSKQPQHF TGTGCCAGCAGTGCAGTTTTCACAGGGGGCAGCAAGCAGCCCCAGCATTTT few TRBJ1-5 TRBD1 TRBV6-1
CASRDTYNSPLHF TGTGCCAGCAGGGACACCTATAATTCACCCCTCCACTTT . TRBJ1-6 . TRBV6-1
CAWSLGLAGNTDTQYF TGTGCCTGGAGCCTCGGTCTAGCGGGAAACACAGATACGCAGTATTTT . TRBJ2-3 TRBD2 TRBV30
CAISESLSGYTF TGTGCCATCAGTGAGTCGCTCTCTGGCTACACCTTC few TRBJ1-2 . TRBV10-3
CASLQSSGNTIYF TGTGCCAGTCTACAGAGCTCTGGAAACACCATATATTTT few TRBJ1-3 . TRBV6-1
CASTWGSLDETQYF TGTGCCAGTACTTGGGGGAGCCTAGATGAGACCCAGTACTTC many TRBJ2-5 . TRBV2
CSARDGGRDLDF TGCAGTGCTAGAGATGGGGGGCGGGACCTAGACTTC many TRBJ2-4 . TRBV20-1
CASSSLLAALETQYF TGTGCCAGCAGTTCCTTACTAGCGGCGCTAGAGACCCAGTACTTC . TRBJ2-5 TRBD2 TRBV28
CASSPTVRASTDTQYF TGTGCCAGCTCACCGACGGTGCGAGCTAGCACAGATACGCAGTATTTT . TRBJ2-3 . TRBV18
CSTSRSAGGPPDTQYF TGTTCCACCAGCAGATCCGCGGGGGGCCCCCCAGATACGCAGTATTTT few TRBJ2-3 TRBD2 TRBV15
CASTYLGVGQGNSPLHF TGTGCCAGCACCTATTTAGGGGTAGGGCAGGGGAATTCACCCCTCCACTTT . TRBJ1-6 . TRBV12-3/TRBV12-4